This TCR beta chain was observed in a study of multiple sclerosis patients with progressive multifocal leukoencephalopathy. TCRdb's table, derived via immunoSEQ multiplex PCR, lists solely in-frame clones and lacks some. There are about 31,000 clones in the sample; 80% to 90% occur only once, and 5.7% lies in the top ten. As for time point: time of PML onset. The material was PBMCs, obtained from a patient treated with natalizumab. This TCR derives from a woman aged 35 to 49 with progressive multifocal leukoencephalopathy.

CDR3 loop: CASRPNTGELFF. Written as DNA, the CDR3 is TGTGCCAGCAGACCAAACACCGGGGAGCTGTTTTTT. The J gene is TRBJ2-2, the V gene TRBV2; D is uncertain. This CDR3 contains 12 residues. The V and J ends lost 6 bases and 2 bases respectively, with 4 bases between them. The germline gives CDR1 SNHLY, CDR2 FYNNEI. The full variable domain, completed using reference TRBV2 and TRBJ2-2, is EPEVTQTPSHQVTQMGQEVILRCVPISNHLYFYWYRQILGQKVEFLVSFYNNEISEKSEIFDDQFSVERPDGSNFTLKIRSTKLEDSAMYFCASRPNTGELFFGEGSRLTVL.